What follows describes a single T cell receptor beta chain. This sample was included in a study of OX40 agonist ivuxolimab in advanced cancers. Sequencing used immunoSEQ multiplex PCR; TCRdb keeps in-frame clones, though not all of them. The sample shows roughly 60,000 clones, around 84% of them seen only once. This CDR3 comprises 15 residues. Looked up from germline, CDR1 is MNHEY and CDR2 is SVGAGI. V lost 6 bases to trimming and J lost 5 bases; unmatched junction nucleotides: 8. The gene calls are TRBV6-5 and TRBJ2-1; 9 bases are shared with TRBD2. This sample comprised CD4+ or CD8+ T cells sorted from blood, obtained in a trial of the OX40 agonist ivuxolimab. This sequence originates from an adult with an advanced solid tumor such as melanoma, head and neck, liver or kidney cancer. The DNA for the CDR3 is TGTGCCAGCAGATCCACTCTAGCGGGACACAATGAGCAGTTCTTC. Encoded protein: CASRSTLAGHNEQFF.